The 13 T cell receptor beta chains below come from one sample, sequenced in a study of blood T cell repertoires in COVID-19. Sequenced by immunoSEQ multiplex PCR; TCRdb stores in-frame clones only, minus some. The top ten clones hold less than 2.5% of a sample with hundreds of thousands of clones, about 93% of them seen once. The sample taken for sequencing was PBMCs or T cells enriched from blood (not recorded which). These receptors were collected from a woman in her late teens or twenties who had recovered from COVID-19.

The gene calls are TRBV29-1 and TRBJ1-2; 7 bases agree with TRBD1. This CDR3 is built from 12 residues. From germline, CDR1 is SQVTM and CDR2 ANQGSEA. V lost 6 bases, J lost 8 bases, and 9 bases stayed unmatched. The CDR3 loop is CSVGDSMWGYTF. The CDR3 DNA reads TGCAGCGTGGGGGACAGTATGTGGGGCTACACCTTC.

The chain has TRBV10-3 and TRBJ1-6, with D perhaps matching TRBD1 (5 bases). Germline V gene sequence: CDR1 ENHRY, CDR2 SYGVKD. With 6 bases removed from V and 8 bases from J, the gap between germline ends came to 11 bases. CDR3 length: 13 residues. Here the CDR3 reads CAIRDIRDSPLHF. CDR3 coding DNA: TGTGCCATCAGGGACATTCGGGATTCACCCCTCCACTTT.

The rearrangement links TRBV12-2 to TRBJ1-2. TRBV12-2 is labeled a pseudogene. This CDR3 comprises 14 residues. CDR3 sequence reads: CASRPSGGNYGYTF. In nucleotides, the CDR3 is TGTGCAAGTCGCCCTAGCGGGGGAAACTATGGCTACACCTTC.

A few counts support this clone. The chain recombines TRBV13 with TRBJ2-3; the D gene is possibly TRBD1 (5 bases). The CDR3 has 13 amino acids. CDR1 is PRHDT, CDR2 FYEKMQ, per germline (reference sequence). The V end was cut by 5 bases, the J end by 11 bases, with 17 bases between. In DNA form, the CDR3 reads TGTGCCAGCAGCCCCGGGCCCCTAGGGGAGCAGTATTTT. Translated, it gives CASSPGPLGEQYF.

The rearrangement uses TRBV7-9 and TRBJ2-7; 7 bases are a match to TRBD1. V trimming: 2 bases; J trimming: 2 bases; junction bases outside the gene matches: 3. The CDR3 sequence is 14 residues long. Germline V gene data show CDR1 as SEHNR and CDR2 as FQNEAQ (reference sequence). DNA for the CDR3: TGTGCCAGCAGCTTACAGGGGGAAACCTACGAGCAGTACTTC. Encoded protein: CASSLQGETYEQYF.

Only one count was recorded for this clone. The chain is built from TRBV11-2 and TRBJ2-1; D call uncertain. CDR3 length: 14 amino acids. Germline lookup yields CDR1 SGHAT and CDR2 FQNNGV. V was pared by 1 base and J by 4 bases, with 8 bases between. The CDR3 is CASSLGLQYNEQFF. In nucleotides, the CDR3 is TGTGCCAGCAGCTTAGGTCTACAGTACAATGAGCAGTTCTTC.

V usage is TRBV29-1 and J usage is TRBJ1-5; no firm D call. The CDR3 runs 13 residues. V shed 5 bases and J shed 0 bases, with 8 bases lying between them. Germline-derived CDR1 and CDR2 are SQVTM and ANQGSEA. CDR3 residues: CSVSTSSNQPQHF. Here the CDR3 DNA reads TGCAGCGTTTCCACAAGTAGCAATCAGCCCCAGCATTTT. Using reference TRBV29-1 and TRBJ1-5 for the parts outside the CDR3, the full variable domain is SAVISQKPSRDICQRGTSLTIQCQVDSQVTMMFWYRQQPGQSLTLIATANQGSEATYESGFVIDKFPISRPNLTFSTLTVSNMSPEDSSIYLCSVSTSSNQPQHFGDGTRLSIL.

V and J are TRBV5-1 and TRBJ2-5, with 10 bases matching TRBD2. Germline CDR1 reads SGHRS; CDR2 reads YFSETQ. V shed 1 base and J 7 bases; nucleotides not matched to a gene: 13. This CDR3 comprises 17 residues. CDR3 nucleotide sequence: TGCGCCAGCAGCTTGACTCAGCGGGAGGGCCGGGTCGGGACCCAGTACTTC. Protein: CASSLTQREGRVGTQYF.

The chain carries TRBV19 and TRBJ2-1, with 10 bases matching TRBD2. CDR1 LNHDA and CDR2 SQIVND come from the germline V gene (reference sequence). The CDR3 is 15 amino acids. V trimming: 4 bases; J trimming: 14 bases; junction bases outside the gene matches: 14. CDR3 DNA sequence: TGTGCCAGTAGTAGCCCACTAGCGGGGCTTCGAGAGGAGTTCTTC. It translates to CASSSPLAGLREEFF.

The CDR3 DNA reads TGTGCCAGCAGCCCAAGCGGGAGGGCTGGGGGAGATACGCAGTATTTT. This sequence encodes CASSPSGRAGGDTQYF. The V gene is TRBV4-2, the J gene TRBJ2-3; TRBD2 matches 10 bases. The ends lost 4 bases at V and 5 bases at J; junction bases unmatched: 9. CDR3 size: 16 residues. Looked up from germline, CDR1 is LGHNA and CDR2 is YNFKEQ.

There are a few counts of this clone. This chain uses TRBV27 with TRBJ1-2; 9 bases line up with TRBD1. The V segment lost 6 bases and the J segment 4 bases; nucleotides outside the gene matches: 3. CDR1 and CDR2 (germline): MNHEY, SMNVEV (reference sequence). The CDR3 is made up of 13 amino acids. The CDR3: CASSRQGGYGYTF. CDR3 in DNA: TGTGCCAGCAGCCGACAGGGGGGCTATGGCTACACCTTC.

The chain combines TRBV7-2 with TRBJ2-7; D not certain. This CDR3 has 14 amino acids. V lost 5 bases to trimming and J lost 1 base, with 12 bases between them. CDR1 and CDR2 from the germline V gene are SGHTA and FQGNSA. CDR3 bases: TGTGCCAGCAGCCCTGGGCCGCCATCCTACGAGCAGTACTTC. Its protein is CASSPGPPSYEQYF.

The genes are TRBV19 and TRBJ1-1; D is unclear. This CDR3 is built from 11 residues. The germline V gene has CDR1 LNHDA and CDR2 SQIVND (reference sequence). Trimming took off 7 bases at V and 2 bases at J, with 5 bases between the two ends. CDR3 nucleotide sequence: TGTGCCAGTAATCTTAACACTGAAGCTTTCTTT. Encoded protein: CASNLNTEAFF.